Shown below are 22 T cell receptor beta chains from a single sample sequenced in a study of cytomegalovirus exposure and HLA in healthy donors. PCR primers comprised 60 Vbeta and 13 Jbeta primers. The table came from immunoSEQ multiplex PCR; TCRdb's copy has only in-frame clones and leaves some out. The repertoire consists of 55,000 to 90,000 clones, with roughly 79% occurring once and the leading ten covering about 6%. The specimen was PBMCs. Receptor source: a man in his fifties in good health and CMV-seronegative.

The chain carries TRBV5-4 and TRBJ1-3, with 9 nucleotides matching TRBD1. The CDR3 runs to 17 residues. Unmatched junction bases numbered 6, after V lost 2 bases and J lost 0 bases. CDR1 is SGHNT, CDR2 YYREEE, per germline (reference sequence). CDR3 in DNA: TGTGCCAGCAGCTTCCGGACAGGGGTAGGCTCTGGAAACACCATATATTTT. Translating gives CASSFRTGVGSGNTIYF.

The chain employs TRBV6-1 and TRBJ2-7; 9 bases agree with TRBD1. This CDR3 region has 14 residues. The trim removed 8 bases at V and 0 bases at J, leaving 5 bases unmatched. Per germline, CDR1 MNHNS and CDR2 SASEGT. CDR3 DNA sequence: TGTGCCAGCCTGGACAGGGGCTCCTCCTACGAGCAGTACTTC. It is translated as CASLDRGSSYEQYF.

This clone was counted a single time. This rearrangement joins TRBV27 to TRBJ2-7, with 9 positions matching TRBD1. J was trimmed by 6 bases and V by 1 base; bases with no gene match: 4. The CDR3 has 14 residues. In germline, CDR1 is MNHEY, CDR2 SMNVEV (reference sequence). CDR3 coding DNA: TGTGCCAGCAGTTTATTACAGGGGGCCATCGAGCAGTACTTC. It specifies CASSLLQGAIEQYF.

On this clone: This sample includes further DNA sequences coding for the same CDR3. The rearrangement joins TRBV5-1 to TRBJ1-1; 9 bases map to TRBD1. Germline V lookup: CDR1 SGHRS, CDR2 YFSETQ. Unmatched junction bases numbered 1, after V lost 3 bases and J lost 1 base. This CDR3 comprises 14 residues. The CDR3 sequence: CASSWGQGNTEAFF. The CDR3 DNA reads TGCGCCAGCAGCTGGGGACAGGGGAACACTGAAGCTTTCTTT.

The count of this clone is one. The V call is TRBV25-1, the J call TRBJ2-7, with D unclear. The CDR3 is 17 residues long. V lost 6 bases and J 0 bases, leaving 21 bases between the germline ends. CDR1 and CDR2 (germline): MGHDK, SYGVNS. The DNA for the CDR3 is TGTGCCAGCAGCCCCGAGTTGTCAGACATTTCCTCCTACGAGCAGTACTTC. Translating it yields CASSPELSDISSYEQYF.

This chain uses TRBV29-1 with TRBJ2-7, with 7 bases matching TRBD2. In germline, CDR1 is SQVTM, CDR2 ANQGSEA. The CDR3 contains 12 residues. The V and J ends lost 6 bases and 4 bases, in that order; junction bases with no gene match: 6. In DNA form, the CDR3 reads TGCAGCGTAGGGAGGGGCGTTTACGAGCAGTACTTC. Amino acids: CSVGRGVYEQYF.

The CDR3 loop is CASSQDANSLLLMNTEAFF. CDR3 DNA sequence: TGTGCCAGCAGCCAAGACGCCAACAGCTTACTCTTAATGAACACTGAAGCTTTCTTT. The genes are TRBV4-2 and TRBJ1-1, with no clear D. The V end lost 0 bases, the J end lost 0 bases, and 20 bases lay between the germline ends. CDR3 length: 19 amino acids. The germline V gene encodes CDR1 LGHNA and CDR2 YNFKEQ.

The chain links TRBV19 to TRBJ2-1; 10 nucleotides match TRBD2. Germline V gene sequence: CDR1 LNHDA, CDR2 SQIVND (reference sequence). The CDR3 contains 13 residues. J gave up 9 bases and V 4 bases, and 3 bases lay outside the gene matches. The CDR3 coding sequence is TGTGCCAGTAGTACGCTAGCGGGAGCTGAGCAGTTCTTC. It encodes CASSTLAGAEQFF.

The chain is built from TRBV7-9 and TRBJ1-1; 9 bases are a match to TRBD1. CDR1 is SEHNR, CDR2 FQNEAQ, per germline (reference sequence). With V trimmed by 3 bases and J by 1 base, 0 bases remained unmatched. This CDR3 has 14 residues. The CDR3 DNA reads as TGTGCCAGCAGCTTGACAGGGGGGAACACTGAAGCTTTCTTT. This codes for CASSLTGGNTEAFF.

The chain combines TRBV5-1 with TRBJ2-7; 7 bases map to TRBD1. CDR1 and CDR2 (germline): SGHRS, YFSETQ. Unmatched junction bases numbered 9, after V lost 3 bases and J lost 6 bases. The CDR3 runs 14 residues. The CDR3: CASSSDRALGEQYF. DNA of the CDR3: TGCGCCAGCAGCTCTGACAGGGCTCTCGGCGAGCAGTACTTC.

The V call is TRBV28, the J call TRBJ1-1, with D possibly TRBD1 on 6 matching bases. The CDR3 has 14 residues. Germline V gene sequence: CDR1 MDHEN, CDR2 SYDVKM. V lost 4 bases to trimming and J lost 3 bases, with 12 bases between them. The CDR3 protein is CASSSGERYTEAFF. CDR3 in DNA: TGTGCCAGCAGTTCAGGGGAACGGTACACTGAAGCTTTCTTT.

The rearrangement uses TRBV18 and TRBJ1-5, with D tentatively TRBD1 (5 bases). The CDR3 spans 15 residues. CDR1 is KGHSH, CDR2 LQKENI, per germline. V lost 2 bases and J 6 bases, leaving 14 bases between the germline ends. The CDR3 sequence: CASSPVSGGGQPQHF. In DNA form, the CDR3 reads TGTGCCAGCTCACCAGTCTCTGGGGGAGGTCAGCCCCAGCATTTT.

The chain joins TRBV2 to TRBJ1-1; TRBD1 aligns across 9 bases. The junction had 10 bases not matched to a gene; V was cut back by 4 bases and J by 4 bases. Germline-derived CDR1 and CDR2 are SNHLY and FYNNEI. CDR3 length equals 16 residues. In DNA, the CDR3 is TGTGCCAGCAGTGCAACAGGGGGCGGGTTGGGCACTGAAGCTTTCTTT. Translation: CASSATGGGLGTEAFF.

The chain has TRBV5-4 and TRBJ1-2; no firm D call. This CDR3 is built from 15 residues. Germline V gene lookup returns CDR1 SGHNT and CDR2 YYREEE (reference sequence). V lost 2 bases and J 0 bases, leaving 11 bases between the germline ends. CDR3 sequence: CASSFGLLANYGYTF. The CDR3 DNA sequence: TGTGCCAGCAGCTTTGGACTGCTAGCTAACTATGGCTACACCTTC.

Worth noting for this clone: Germline and junction disagree at one end, which may indicate a read error. V usage is TRBV5-1 and J usage is TRBJ2-7; 9 bases are a match to TRBD1. The CDR3 covers 14 residues. Germline V gene sequence: CDR1 SGHRS, CDR2 YFSETQ. The CDR3 DNA is TGCGCCAGCAGCTTAGGACAGGGGCTCTACGGGCAGTACTTC. Residues: CASSLGQGLYGQYF.

This clone appeared once. This sequence joins TRBV19 and TRBJ2-1; the match to TRBD2 covers 7 bases. Losses at the gene ends were 1 base for V and 5 bases for J; bases not matched to a gene: 5. The CDR3 is 15 amino acids. The germline gives CDR1 LNHDA, CDR2 SQIVND (reference sequence). The CDR3 sequence: CASSIGSSGNNEQFF. As DNA, the CDR3 is TGTGCCAGTAGTATAGGGTCTAGCGGAAACAATGAGCAGTTCTTC.

The CDR3 coding sequence is TGTGCCAGCAGCCCCGTGTCCGGGGAGCTGTTTTTT. It yields the protein CASSPVSGELFF. The rearrangement uses TRBV9 and TRBJ2-2; D unclear. This CDR3 contains 12 residues. The germline V gene has CDR1 SGDLS and CDR2 YYNGEE. Trimming stripped 4 bases from V and 6 bases from J, with 7 bases between.

The CDR3 reads CASGRGTGGAETQYF. The CDR3 DNA reads as TGCGCCAGCGGGAGGGGGACAGGGGGAGCAGAGACCCAGTACTTC. J is TRBJ2-5 and V is TRBV5-1, with 11 nucleotides matching TRBD1. Germline V lookup: CDR1 SGHRS, CDR2 YFSETQ. The V and J ends lost 7 bases and 4 bases, in that order; junction bases with no gene match: 9. The CDR3 is made up of 15 amino acids. Looking up the rest from reference TRBV5-1 and TRBJ2-5 gives the full variable domain: KAGVTQTPRYLIKTRGQQVTLSCSPISGHRSVSWYQQTPGQGLQFLFEYFSETQRNKGNFPGRFSGRQFSNSRSEMNVSTLELGDSALYLCASGRGTGGAETQYFGPGTRLLVL.

This clone appeared a few times. The gene calls are TRBV20-1 and TRBJ1-2; D unclear. Trimming pared 0 bases from V and 14 bases from J, leaving 10 bases between. The CDR3 has 10 amino acids. The V gene's germline CDR1 is DFQATT and CDR2 SNEGSKA (reference sequence). CDR3: CSARETGKTF. In DNA form, the CDR3 reads TGCAGTGCTAGAGAAACCGGGAAGACCTTC.

The J gene is TRBJ2-3, the V gene TRBV19; 11 nucleotides line up with TRBD2. CDR3 length: 17 residues. The trim removed 3 bases at V and 3 bases at J, leaving 8 bases unmatched. Per the germline V gene, CDR1 is LNHDA and CDR2 is SQIVND (reference sequence). The CDR3: CASSISGLAGGTDTQYF. The CDR3 nucleotides read TGTGCCAGTAGTATTTCTGGGCTAGCGGGAGGAACAGATACGCAGTATTTT.

The rearrangement links TRBV7-9 to TRBJ2-2, with 10 bases fitting TRBD2. J was trimmed by 3 bases and V by 4 bases; bases with no gene match: 5. From germline, CDR1 is SEHNR and CDR2 FQNEAQ (reference sequence). The CDR3 sequence is 16 residues long. The CDR3 region is CASSSPSGGYTGELFF. For the CDR3, the DNA is TGTGCCAGCAGCTCTCCTAGCGGGGGATACACCGGGGAGCTGTTTTTT.

J is TRBJ1-2 and V is TRBV6-5; the D gene is possibly TRBD1 (5 bases). V was trimmed by 6 bases and J by 6 bases, leaving 14 bases between them. CDR1 is MNHEY and CDR2 is SVGAGI in the germline V gene. This CDR3 region has 13 residues. CDR3 sequence: CASRPGHVNGYTF. In DNA, the CDR3 is TGTGCCAGCAGACCCGGACACGTCAATGGCTACACCTTC.